This T cell receptor (beta chain) stems from a study of blood T cell repertoires in COVID-19. In the study overall: Both acute and convalescent COVID-19 samples were obtained from the United States, Italy and Spain. Sources were T cells, B-cell-depleted T cells, or PBMCs; the material itself was cDNA or gDNA.

CDR1 and CDR2 (germline): LGHNA, YNFKEQ. V lost 1 base and J lost 10, with 19 bases in between. The CDR3 is 16 amino acids. Here immunoSEQ multiplex PCR was the method, and the copy in TCRdb shows in-frame clones only, minus some. Here the sample spans about 120,000 clones, about nine tenths being singletons. The chain recombines TRBV4-2 with TRBJ2-2; a weak D match, TRBD2 (6 bases). This receptor was taken from an older man who had recovered from COVID-19. Sequenced input: peripheral blood. The CDR3 region has the DNA TGTGCCAGCAGCCAAGCTACGGCCTCCGCTAGCGTGGAGCTGTTTTTT. Amino acids: CASSQATASASVELFF.